This TCR beta chain was captured by sequencing in a study of cytomegalovirus exposure and HLA in healthy donors. About the research overall: Among around 200 million T cells, an earlier analysis found 120 million or so unique TCR beta sequences.

Whole-study findings and limits: Sequencing likely produced, as an artifact, a cluster of highly shared sequence variants. In a later analysis, around 18,000 TCR beta sequences were associated with HLA alleles at 0.05 false discovery rate.

As concerns this clone: Antigen unknown.

Researchers ran the PCR with 60 Vbeta and 13 Jbeta primers. Clones were read by immunoSEQ multiplex PCR, and TCRdb kept only the in-frame ones, dropping some. The table includes roughly 150,000 clones, approximately 80% detected once. The clonotype originates from a woman aged 40 to 50 in good health and CMV-seronegative. The specimen sequenced was PBMCs.

The CDR3 region has the DNA TGCGCCAGCAGCTTGGGAGCGGGGGGGCCCTACGAGCAGTACTTC. It yields the protein CASSLGAGGPYEQYF. This sequence joins TRBV5-1 and TRBJ2-7; 10 nucleotides align to TRBD2. The CDR3 spans 15 residues. Per the germline V gene, CDR1 is SGHRS and CDR2 is YFSETQ. V was pared by 0 bases and J by 2 bases, with 2 bases of the junction left unmatched.